This T cell receptor beta chain was sequenced for a study of breast tumors, draining lymph nodes, adjacent tissues. Whole-study results and caveats: Compared with lymph nodes, tumors were less diverse; compared with nontumor tissue, more. Data only fit, rather than demonstrated, lymph node origin of most tumor T cells. Data fit most tumor T cells coming from lymph node, expanding in tumor.

TCRdb ran MiXCR on the multiplex PCR reads and lists one entry per CDR3 protein. The table has about 230,000 distinct CDR3 sequences, 32% seen once; the top ten hold more than 1.3%. The CDR3 covers 14 residues. With V trimmed by 2 bases and J by 7 bases, 4 bases remained unmatched. CDR1 LNHDA and CDR2 SQIVND come from the germline V gene (reference sequence). This clonotype has ten or more counts. Its target is not known. Samples came from axillary lymph nodes draining the breast cancer. The chain is built from TRBV19 and TRBJ1-4, with 7 bases that match TRBD1. The clonotype originates from a female donor with breast cancer. Some clones in this sample may be carry-over from other donors' samples. The sequenced sample consisted of axillary lymph node tissue. The CDR3 region is CASSIKQGSEKLFF. In DNA form, the CDR3 reads TGTGCCAGTAGTATAAAACAGGGGAGTGAAAAACTGTTTTTT.